This T cell receptor beta chain emerged from a study of CD8 T cells in Susac syndrome. Study-wide results and limits: It was acknowledged by the study that relatively few individuals were included in its TCR sequencing and HLA analysis.

The authors reverse transcribed roughly 0.5 to 1 ug RNA with random hexamers. A multiplex approach, immunoSEQ multiplex PCR, amplified TCR beta CDR3 across 54 Vbeta and 13 Jbeta. A single record per CDR3 protein comes from TCRdb applying MiXCR to the immunoSEQ multiplex PCR reads. The repertoire holds some 110,000 distinct CDR3 sequences, with roughly 93% as singletons. With respect to this clonotype: Its specificity is unknown.

Negative isolation yielded the CD8+ and CD4+ T cells, while FACS enriched the TEMRA cells. The germline gives CDR1 SGHTA, CDR2 FQGTGA. V was clipped by 2 bases and J by 3 bases, with 5 bases between them. CDR3 length: 13 amino acids. The specimen was CD4+ T cells from PBMCs. This receptor was taken from a human donor with multiple sclerosis. The V gene is TRBV7-3, the J gene TRBJ1-5; D is uncertain. CDR3 protein: CASSLRPNQPQHF. Written as DNA, the CDR3 is TGTGCCAGCAGCTTACGTCCCAATCAGCCCCAGCATTTT.